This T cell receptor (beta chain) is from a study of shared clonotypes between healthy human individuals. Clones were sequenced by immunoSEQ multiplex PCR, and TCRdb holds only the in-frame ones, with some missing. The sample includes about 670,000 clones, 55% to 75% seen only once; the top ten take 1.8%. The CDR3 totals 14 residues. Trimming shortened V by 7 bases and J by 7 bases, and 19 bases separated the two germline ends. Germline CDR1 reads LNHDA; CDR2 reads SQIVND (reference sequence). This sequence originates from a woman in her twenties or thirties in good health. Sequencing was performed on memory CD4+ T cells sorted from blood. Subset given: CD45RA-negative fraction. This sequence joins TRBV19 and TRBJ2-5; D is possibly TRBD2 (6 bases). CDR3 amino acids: CASKVTGVGGTQYF. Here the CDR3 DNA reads TGTGCCAGTAAGGTGACGGGGGTAGGTGGGACCCAGTACTTC.